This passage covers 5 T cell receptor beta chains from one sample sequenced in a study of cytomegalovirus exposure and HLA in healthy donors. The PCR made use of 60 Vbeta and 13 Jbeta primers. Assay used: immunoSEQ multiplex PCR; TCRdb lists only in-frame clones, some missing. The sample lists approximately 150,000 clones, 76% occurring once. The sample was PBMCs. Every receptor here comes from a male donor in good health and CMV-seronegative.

The CDR3 sequence is CASRTGGLNSGNTIYF. The CDR3 nucleotides are TGTGCCAGCAGGACAGGGGGCCTGAACTCTGGAAACACCATATATTTT. The chain is built from TRBV28 and TRBJ1-3; 10 nucleotides align to TRBD1. CDR3 size: 16 residues. The V segment lost 6 bases and the J segment 0 bases; nucleotides outside the gene matches: 5. Germline assignment: CDR1 MDHEN and CDR2 SYDVKM.

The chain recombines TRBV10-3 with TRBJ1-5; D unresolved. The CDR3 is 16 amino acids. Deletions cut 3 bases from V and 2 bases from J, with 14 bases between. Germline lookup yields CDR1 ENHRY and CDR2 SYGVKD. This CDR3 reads CAISDPAGGGNQPQHF. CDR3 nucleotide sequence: TGTGCCATCAGTGATCCGGCGGGAGGAGGCAATCAGCCCCAGCATTTT.

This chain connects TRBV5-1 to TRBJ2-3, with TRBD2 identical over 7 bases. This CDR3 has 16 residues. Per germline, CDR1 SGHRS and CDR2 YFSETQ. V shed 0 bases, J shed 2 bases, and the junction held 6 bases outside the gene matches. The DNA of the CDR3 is TGCGCCAGCAGCTTGGCGGGGGGAGGTGACACAGATACGCAGTATTTT. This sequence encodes CASSLAGGGDTDTQYF.

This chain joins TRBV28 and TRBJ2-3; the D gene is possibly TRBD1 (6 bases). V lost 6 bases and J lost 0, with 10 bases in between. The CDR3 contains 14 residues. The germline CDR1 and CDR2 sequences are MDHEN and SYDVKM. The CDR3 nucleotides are TGTGCCAGCAGGTCGGGACACAGCACAGATACGCAGTATTTT. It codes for CASRSGHSTDTQYF. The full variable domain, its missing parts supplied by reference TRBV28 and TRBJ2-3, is DVKVTQSSRYLVKRTGEKVFLECVQDMDHENMFWYRQDPGLGLRLIYFSYDVKMKEKGDIPEGYSVSREKKERFSLILESASTNQTSMYLCASRSGHSTDTQYFGPGTRLTVL.

The CDR3 DNA follows: TGTGCCAGCAGTGAAGGTACCCCGGGGAATTCACCCCTCCACTTT. It specifies CASSEGTPGNSPLHF. The chain joins TRBV2 to TRBJ1-6; D remains unclear. In germline, CDR1 is SNHLY, CDR2 FYNNEI. The V end lost 1 base, the J end lost 7 bases, and 11 bases lay between the germline ends. CDR3 length: 15 amino acids. The full variable domain, completed using reference TRBV2 and TRBJ1-6, is EPEVTQTPSHQVTQMGQEVILRCVPISNHLYFYWYRQILGQKVEFLVSFYNNEISEKSEIFDDQFSVERPDGSNFTLKIRSTKLEDSAMYFCASSEGTPGNSPLHFGNGTRLTVT.